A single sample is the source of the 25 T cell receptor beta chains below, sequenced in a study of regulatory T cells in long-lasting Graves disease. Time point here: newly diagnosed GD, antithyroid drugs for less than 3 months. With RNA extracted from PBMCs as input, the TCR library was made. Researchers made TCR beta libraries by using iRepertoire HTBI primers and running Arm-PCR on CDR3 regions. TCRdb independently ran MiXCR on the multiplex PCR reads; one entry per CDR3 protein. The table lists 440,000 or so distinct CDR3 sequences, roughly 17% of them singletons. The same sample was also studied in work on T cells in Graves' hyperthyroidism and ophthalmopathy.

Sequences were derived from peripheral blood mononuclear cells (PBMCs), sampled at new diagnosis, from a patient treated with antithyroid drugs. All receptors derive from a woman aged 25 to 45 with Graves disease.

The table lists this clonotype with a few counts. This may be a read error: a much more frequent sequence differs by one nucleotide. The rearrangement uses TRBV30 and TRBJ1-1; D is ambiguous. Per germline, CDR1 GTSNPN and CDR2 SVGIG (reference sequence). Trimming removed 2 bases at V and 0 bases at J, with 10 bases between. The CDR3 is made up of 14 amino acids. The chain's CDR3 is CAWSSNSLNTEAFF. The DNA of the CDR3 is TGTGCCTGGAGTAGCAACAGCCTGAACACTGAAGCTTTCTTT.

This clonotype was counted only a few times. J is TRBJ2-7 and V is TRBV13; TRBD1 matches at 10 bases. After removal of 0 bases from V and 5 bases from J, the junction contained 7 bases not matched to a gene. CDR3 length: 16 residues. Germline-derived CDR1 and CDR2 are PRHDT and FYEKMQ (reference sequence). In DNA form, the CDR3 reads TGTGCCAGCAGCTTAGGCCAGGGACAGGGGAGTCACGAGCAGTACTTC. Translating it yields CASSLGQGQGSHEQYF.

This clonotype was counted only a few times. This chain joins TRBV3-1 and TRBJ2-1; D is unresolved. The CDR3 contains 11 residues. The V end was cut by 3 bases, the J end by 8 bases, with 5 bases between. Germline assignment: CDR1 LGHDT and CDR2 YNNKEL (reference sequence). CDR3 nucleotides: TGTGCCAGCAGCCAGATGGATGAGCAGTTCTTC. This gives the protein CASSQMDEQFF.

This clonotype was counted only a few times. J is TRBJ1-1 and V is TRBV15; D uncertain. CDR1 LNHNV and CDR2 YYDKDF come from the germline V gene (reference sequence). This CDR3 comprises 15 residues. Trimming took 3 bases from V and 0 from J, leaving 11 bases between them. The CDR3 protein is CATSRETGLNTEAFF. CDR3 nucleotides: TGTGCCACCAGCAGGGAGACTGGACTGAACACTGAAGCTTTCTTT. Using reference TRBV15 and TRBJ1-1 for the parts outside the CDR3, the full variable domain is DAMVIQNPRYQVTQFGKPVTLSCSQTLNHNVMYWYQQKSSQAPKLLFHYYDKDFNNEADTPDNFQSRRPNTSFCFLDIRSPGLGDTAMYLCATSRETGLNTEAFFGQGTRLTVV.

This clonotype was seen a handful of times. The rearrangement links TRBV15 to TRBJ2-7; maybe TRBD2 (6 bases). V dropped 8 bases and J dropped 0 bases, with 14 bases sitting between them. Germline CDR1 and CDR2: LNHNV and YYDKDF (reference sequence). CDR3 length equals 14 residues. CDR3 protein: CATRRAPSSYEQYF. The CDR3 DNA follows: TGTGCCACCCGGAGGGCACCCAGCTCCTACGAGCAGTACTTC.

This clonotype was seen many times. The CDR3 loop reads CASSVLGNTEAFF. In nucleotides, the CDR3 is TGTGCCAGCAGCGTACTTGGGAACACTGAAGCTTTCTTT. This chain joins TRBV9 and TRBJ1-1, with D hard to call. The V gene's germline CDR1 is SGDLS and CDR2 YYNGEE. The CDR3 loop spans 13 amino acids. Trimming left V 1 base short and J 1 base short, with 5 bases between.

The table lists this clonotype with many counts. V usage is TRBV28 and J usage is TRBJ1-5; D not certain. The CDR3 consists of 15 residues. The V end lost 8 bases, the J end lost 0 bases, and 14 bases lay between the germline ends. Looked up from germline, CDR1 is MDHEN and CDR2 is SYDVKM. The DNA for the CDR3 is TGTGCCAGCCTCGCGGACCGATATAGCAATCAGCCCCAGCATTTT. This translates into CASLADRYSNQPQHF. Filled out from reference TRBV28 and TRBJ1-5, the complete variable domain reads DVKVTQSSRYLVKRTGEKVFLECVQDMDHENMFWYRQDPGLGLRLIYFSYDVKMKEKGDIPEGYSVSREKKERFSLILESASTNQTSMYLCASLADRYSNQPQHFGDGTRLSIL.

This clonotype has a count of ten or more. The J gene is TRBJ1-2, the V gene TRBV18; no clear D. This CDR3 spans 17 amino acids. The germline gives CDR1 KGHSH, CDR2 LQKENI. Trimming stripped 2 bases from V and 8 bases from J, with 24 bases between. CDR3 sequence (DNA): TGTGCCAGCTCACCATCAGTAGGTCAGGCCCCGACGATGGGCTACACCTTC. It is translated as CASSPSVGQAPTMGYTF.

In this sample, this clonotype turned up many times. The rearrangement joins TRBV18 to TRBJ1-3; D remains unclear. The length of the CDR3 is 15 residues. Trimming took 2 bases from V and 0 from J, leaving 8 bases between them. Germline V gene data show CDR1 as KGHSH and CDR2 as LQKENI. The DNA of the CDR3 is TGTGCCAGCTCACCAGGGGAAGACTCTGGAAACACCATATATTTT. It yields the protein CASSPGEDSGNTIYF.

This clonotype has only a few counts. The CDR3 sequence is CSARDLGRSDSPLHF. CDR3 coding DNA: TGCAGTGCTAGAGATCTGGGCAGATCGGATTCACCCCTCCACTTT. The V gene is TRBV20-1, the J gene TRBJ1-6; no clear D. The V end was cut by 0 bases, the J end by 8 bases, with 14 bases between. Looked up from germline, CDR1 is DFQATT and CDR2 is SNEGSKA (reference sequence). There are 15 residues in the CDR3.

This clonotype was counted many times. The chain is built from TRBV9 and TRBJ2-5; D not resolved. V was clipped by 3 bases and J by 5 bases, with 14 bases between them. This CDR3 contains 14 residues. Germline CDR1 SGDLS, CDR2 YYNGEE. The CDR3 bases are TGTGCCAGCAGCGCCGCTGGACCCCTTGAGACCCAGTACTTC. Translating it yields CASSAAGPLETQYF.

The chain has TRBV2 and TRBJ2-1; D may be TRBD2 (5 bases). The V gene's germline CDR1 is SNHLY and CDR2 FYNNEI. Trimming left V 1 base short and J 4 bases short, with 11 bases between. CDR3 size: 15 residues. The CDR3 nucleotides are TGTGCCAGCAGTGAAGAGGGAGCGGAATACAATGAGCAGTTCTTC. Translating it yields CASSEEGAEYNEQFF.

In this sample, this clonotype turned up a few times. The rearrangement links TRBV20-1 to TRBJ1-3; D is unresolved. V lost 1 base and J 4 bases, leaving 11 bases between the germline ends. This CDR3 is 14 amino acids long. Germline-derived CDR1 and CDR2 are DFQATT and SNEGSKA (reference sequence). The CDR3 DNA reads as TGCAGTGCTAGAGTGGGGAAGGTCGGAAACACCATATATTTT. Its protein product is CSARVGKVGNTIYF.

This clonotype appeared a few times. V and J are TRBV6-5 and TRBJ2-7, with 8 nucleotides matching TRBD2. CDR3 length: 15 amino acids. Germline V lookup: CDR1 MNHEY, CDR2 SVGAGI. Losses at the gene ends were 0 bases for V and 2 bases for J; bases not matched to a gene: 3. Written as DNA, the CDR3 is TGTGCCAGCAGTTACTCTAGCGGGACAACCTACGAGCAGTACTTC. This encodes CASSYSSGTTYEQYF.

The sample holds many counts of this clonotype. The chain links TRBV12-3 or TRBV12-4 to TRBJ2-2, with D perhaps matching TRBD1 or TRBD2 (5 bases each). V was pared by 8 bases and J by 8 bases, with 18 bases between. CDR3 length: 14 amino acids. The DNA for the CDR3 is TGTGCCAGCTCCGGGGCCCCGGGGTTTGGGGAGCTGTTTTTT. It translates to CASSGAPGFGELFF.

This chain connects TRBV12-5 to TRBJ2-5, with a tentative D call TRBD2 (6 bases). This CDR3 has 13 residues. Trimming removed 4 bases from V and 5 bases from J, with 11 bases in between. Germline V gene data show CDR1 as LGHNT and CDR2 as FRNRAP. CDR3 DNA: TGTGCTAGTGGTTATGCGGGGCAGGAGACCCAGTACTTC. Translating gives CASGYAGQETQYF.

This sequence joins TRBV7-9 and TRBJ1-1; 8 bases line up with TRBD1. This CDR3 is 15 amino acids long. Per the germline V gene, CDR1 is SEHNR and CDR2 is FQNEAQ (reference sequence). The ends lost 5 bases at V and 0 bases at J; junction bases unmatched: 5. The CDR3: CASSRGQGVNTEAFF. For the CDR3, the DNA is TGTGCCAGCAGCCGCGGACAGGGAGTGAACACTGAAGCTTTCTTT.

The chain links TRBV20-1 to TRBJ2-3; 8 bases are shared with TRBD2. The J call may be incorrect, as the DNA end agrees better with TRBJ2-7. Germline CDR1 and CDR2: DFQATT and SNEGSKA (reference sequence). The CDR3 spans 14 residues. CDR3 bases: TGCAGTGCTAGAGAGTTAGCGGGATCCTACGAGCAGTACTTC. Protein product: CSARELAGSYEQYF.

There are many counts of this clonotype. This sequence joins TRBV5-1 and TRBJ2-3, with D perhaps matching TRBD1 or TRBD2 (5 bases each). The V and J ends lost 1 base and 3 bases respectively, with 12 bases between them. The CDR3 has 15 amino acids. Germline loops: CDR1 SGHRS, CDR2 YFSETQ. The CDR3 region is CASSLHVGATDTQYF. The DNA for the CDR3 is TGCGCCAGCAGCTTGCATGTCGGGGCGACAGATACGCAGTATTTT.

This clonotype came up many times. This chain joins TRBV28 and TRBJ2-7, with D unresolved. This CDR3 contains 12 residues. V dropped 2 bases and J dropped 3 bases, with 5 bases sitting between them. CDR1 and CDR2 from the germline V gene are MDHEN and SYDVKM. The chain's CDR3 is CASSLKFYEQYF. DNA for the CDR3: TGTGCCAGCAGTTTAAAGTTCTACGAGCAGTACTTC.

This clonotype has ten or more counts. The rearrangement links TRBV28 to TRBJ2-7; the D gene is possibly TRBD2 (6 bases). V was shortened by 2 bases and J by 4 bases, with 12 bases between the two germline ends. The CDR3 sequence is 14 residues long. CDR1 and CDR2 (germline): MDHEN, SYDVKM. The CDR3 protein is CASSLVGGGYEQYF. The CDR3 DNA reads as TGTGCCAGCAGTTTAGTGGGGGGTGGGTACGAGCAGTACTTC.

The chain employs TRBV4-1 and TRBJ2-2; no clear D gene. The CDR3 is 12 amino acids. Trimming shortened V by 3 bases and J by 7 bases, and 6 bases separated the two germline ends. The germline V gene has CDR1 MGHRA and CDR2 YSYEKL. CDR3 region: CASSHYGGELFF. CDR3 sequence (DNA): TGCGCCAGCAGCCATTATGGCGGGGAGCTGTTTTTT.

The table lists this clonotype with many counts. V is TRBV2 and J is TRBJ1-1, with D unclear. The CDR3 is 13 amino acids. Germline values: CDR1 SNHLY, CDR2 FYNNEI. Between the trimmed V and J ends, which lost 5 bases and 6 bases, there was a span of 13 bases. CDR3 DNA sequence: TGTGCCAGCAGTATTGAGTCTTCGGCTGAAGCTTTCTTT. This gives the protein CASSIESSAEAFF.

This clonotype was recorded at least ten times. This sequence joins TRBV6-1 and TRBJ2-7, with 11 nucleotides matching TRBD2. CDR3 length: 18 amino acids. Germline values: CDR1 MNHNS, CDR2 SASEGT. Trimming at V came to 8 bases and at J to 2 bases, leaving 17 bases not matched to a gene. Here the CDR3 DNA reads TGTGCCAGCCGTACCCATCTAGCTAGCGGGAGGCGCACCTACGAGCAGTACTTC. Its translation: CASRTHLASGRRTYEQYF.

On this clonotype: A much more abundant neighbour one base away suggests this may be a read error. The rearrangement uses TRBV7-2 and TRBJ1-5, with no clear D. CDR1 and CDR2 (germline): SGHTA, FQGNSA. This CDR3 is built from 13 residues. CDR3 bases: TGTGCCAGCAGCTTAGAACCAGATCAGCCCCATCATTTT. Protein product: CASSLEPDQPHHF. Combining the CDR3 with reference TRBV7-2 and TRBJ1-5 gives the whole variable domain GAGVSQSPSNKVTEKGKDVELRCDPISGHTALYWYRQSLGQGLEFLIYFQGNSAPDKSGLPSDRFSAERTGGSVSTLTIQRTQQEDSAVYLCASSLEPDQPHHFGDGTRLSIL.